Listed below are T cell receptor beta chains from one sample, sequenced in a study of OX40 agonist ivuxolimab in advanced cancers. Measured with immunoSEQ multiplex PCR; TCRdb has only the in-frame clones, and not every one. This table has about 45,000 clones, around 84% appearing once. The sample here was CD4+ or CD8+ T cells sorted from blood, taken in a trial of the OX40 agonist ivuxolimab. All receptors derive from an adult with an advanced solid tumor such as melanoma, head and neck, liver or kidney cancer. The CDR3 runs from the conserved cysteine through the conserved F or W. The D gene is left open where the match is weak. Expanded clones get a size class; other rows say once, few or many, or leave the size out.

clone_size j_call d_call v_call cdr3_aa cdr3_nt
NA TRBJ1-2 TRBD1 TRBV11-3 CASSSWTGAESYGYTF TGTGCCAGCAGCTCCTGGACAGGGGCCGAGAGCTATGGCTACACCTTC
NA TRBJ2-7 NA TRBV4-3 CASSQTRISSYEQYF TGCGCCAGCAGCCAAACCAGGATAAGCTCCTACGAGCAGTACTTC
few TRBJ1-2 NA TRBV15 CATSREEGDGYTF TGTGCCACCAGCAGAGAAGAGGGGGATGGCTACACCTTC
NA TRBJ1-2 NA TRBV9 CASRGEGPSGYTF TGTGCCAGCAGGGGGGAAGGGCCGAGTGGCTACACCTTC
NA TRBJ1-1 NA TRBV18 CASSPPGRPPVNTEAFF TGTGCCAGCTCACCCCCGGGGAGGCCACCGGTGAACACTGAAGCTTTCTTT
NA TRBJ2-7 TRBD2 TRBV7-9 CASSFGLALPYEQYF TGTGCCAGCAGCTTCGGACTAGCGCTCCCCTACGAGCAGTACTTC
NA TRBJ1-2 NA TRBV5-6 CASSFQGGGYTF TGTGCCAGCAGCTTCCAAGGGGGTGGCTACACCTTC
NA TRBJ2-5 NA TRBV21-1 CASSKGKRGEPEETQYF TGTGCCAGCAGCAAAGGAAAGAGGGGCGAGCCAGAAGAGACCCAGTACTTC
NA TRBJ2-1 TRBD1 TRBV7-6 CASSLHQGEFYNEQFF TGTGCCAGCAGCCTCCACCAGGGGGAATTTTACAATGAGCAGTTCTTC
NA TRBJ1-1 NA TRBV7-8 CASSLGSGDTEAFF TGTGCCAGCAGCTTAGGGTCAGGGGACACTGAAGCTTTCTTT
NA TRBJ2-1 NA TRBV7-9 CASSLAQDRSSYNEQFF TGTGCCAGCAGCTTAGCCCAGGACCGCAGCTCCTACAATGAGCAGTTCTTC
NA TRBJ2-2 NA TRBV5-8 CASSPPRDGTGELFF TGTGCCAGCAGCCCACCCCGGGATGGAACCGGGGAGCTGTTTTTT
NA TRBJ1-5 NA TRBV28 CASSSTYTNQPQHF TGTGCCAGCAGTTCGACCTATACTAATCAGCCCCAGCATTTT
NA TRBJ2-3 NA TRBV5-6 CASSLAGFPTDTQYF TGTGCCAGCAGCTTGGCGGGCTTTCCCACAGATACGCAGTATTTT
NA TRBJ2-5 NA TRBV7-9 CASSLVGGVRETQYF TGTGCCAGCAGCTTAGTAGGCGGGGTAAGGGAGACCCAGTACTTC
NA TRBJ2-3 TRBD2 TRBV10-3 CAISESKESGTSFQADTQYF TGTGCCATCAGTGAGTCGAAAGAGAGTGGGACTAGTTTTCAAGCAGATACGCAGTATTTT
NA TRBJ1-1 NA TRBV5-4 CASRPSGGAPMNTEAFF TGTGCCAGCAGGCCCTCGGGGGGGGCGCCCATGAACACTGAAGCTTTCTTT
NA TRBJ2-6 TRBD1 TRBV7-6 CASSLGGTGEYGANVLTF TGTGCCAGCAGCTTAGGCGGGACAGGGGAGTATGGGGCCAACGTCCTGACTTTC
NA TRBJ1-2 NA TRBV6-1 CASSAGNYGYTF TGTGCCAGCAGTGCGGGGAACTATGGCTACACCTTC
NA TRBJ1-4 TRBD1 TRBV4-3 CASSQDWSRGGWEKLFF TGCGCCAGCAGCCAAGATTGGAGCCGAGGGGGCTGGGAAAAACTGTTTTTT
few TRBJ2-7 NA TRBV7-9 CASSLDTGSRIYEQYF TGTGCCAGCAGCTTAGACACAGGGTCCCGGATCTACGAGCAGTACTTC
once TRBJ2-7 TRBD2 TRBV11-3 CASSQRERGGLEQYF TGTGCCAGCAGCCAAAGGGAGCGGGGGGGCCTCGAGCAGTACTTC
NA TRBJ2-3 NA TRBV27 CASSFPDWSTQYF TGTGCCAGCAGTTTCCCGGACTGGTCTACGCAGTATTTT
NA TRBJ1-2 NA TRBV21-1 CASSSHRGLDGYTF TGTGCCAGCAGCTCCCACAGGGGGCTTGATGGCTACACCTTC
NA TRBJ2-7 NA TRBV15 CATSPRSSYEQYF TGTGCCACCTCCCCTAGGAGCTCCTACGAGCAGTACTTC
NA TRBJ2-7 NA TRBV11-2 CASSLDPQGGQYF TGTGCCAGCAGCTTAGATCCACAGGGCGGGCAGTACTTC
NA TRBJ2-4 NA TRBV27 CASSKVGSAGVIQYF TGTGCCAGCAGTAAAGTCGGCTCGGCCGGGGTCATTCAGTACTTC
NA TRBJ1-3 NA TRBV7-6 CASSLARGSGNTIYF TGTGCCAGCAGCTTAGCCCGGGGCTCTGGAAACACCATATATTTT
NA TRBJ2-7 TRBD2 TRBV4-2 CASSGGGDSFSYEQYF TGTGCCAGCAGCGGGGGGGGTGACAGTTTCTCCTACGAGCAGTACTTC
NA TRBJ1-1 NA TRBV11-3 CASSSPRPASNTEAFF TGTGCCAGCAGCAGCCCCAGGCCCGCATCGAACACTGAAGCTTTCTTT
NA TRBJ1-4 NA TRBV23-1 CASSQSRSPNEKLFF TGCGCCAGCAGTCAATCGCGTAGCCCTAATGAAAAACTGTTTTTT
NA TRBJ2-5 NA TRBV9 CASSPWGGAQTQYF TGTGCCAGCAGCCCTTGGGGGGGGGCTCAGACCCAGTACTTC
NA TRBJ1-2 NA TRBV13 CASSFSGDYGYTF TGTGCCAGCAGCTTCTCGGGAGACTATGGCTACACCTTC
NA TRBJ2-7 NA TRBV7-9 CASSLGQTLTYEQYF TGTGCCAGCAGCTTAGGGCAGACCCTGACCTACGAGCAGTACTTC
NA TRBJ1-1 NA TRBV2 CASSDTGRTTEAFF TGTGCCAGCAGTGACACAGGGAGAACAACTGAAGCTTTCTTT
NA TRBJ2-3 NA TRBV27 CASSLSQSGSSTDTQYF TGTGCCAGCAGTTTATCCCAAAGCGGGTCAAGCACAGATACGCAGTATTTT
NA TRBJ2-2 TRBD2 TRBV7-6 CASSVSGGETGELFF TGTGCCAGCAGCGTCTCTGGGGGGGAAACCGGGGAGCTGTTTTTT
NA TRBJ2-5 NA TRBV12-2 CASRLVEASGQETQYF TGTGCAAGTCGCTTAGTAGAGGCTAGCGGTCAAGAGACCCAGTACTTC
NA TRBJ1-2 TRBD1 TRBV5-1 CASSLLQTGTYGYTF TGCGCCAGCAGCTTATTACAGACAGGGACCTATGGCTACACCTTC
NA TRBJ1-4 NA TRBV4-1 CASSQGNGFSEKLFF TGCGCCAGCAGCCAAGGCAATGGGTTTAGTGAAAAACTGTTTTTT
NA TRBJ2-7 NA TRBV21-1 CASNPKGQAYEQYF TGTGCCAGCAACCCAAAGGGACAGGCCTACGAGCAGTACTTC
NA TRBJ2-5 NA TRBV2 CASSEMGREYQLETQYF TGTGCCAGCAGTGAGATGGGGCGGGAATATCAGCTGGAGACCCAGTACTTC
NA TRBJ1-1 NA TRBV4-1 CASSQVGRLNTEAFF TGCGCCAGCAGCCAAGTAGGGCGCCTGAACACTGAAGCTTTCTTT
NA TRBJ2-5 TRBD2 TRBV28 CASSSPSLLRGVGETQYF TGTGCCAGCAGTTCCCCCTCTTTGTTGCGGGGGGTTGGGGAGACCCAGTACTTC
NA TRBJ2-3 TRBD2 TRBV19 CASSMIQGGTDTQYF TGTGCCAGTAGTATGATCCAGGGAGGGACAGATACGCAGTATTTT
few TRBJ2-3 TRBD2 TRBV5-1 CASSPIAGALEDTQYF TGCGCCAGCAGCCCTATAGCGGGGGCTTTGGAAGATACGCAGTATTTT
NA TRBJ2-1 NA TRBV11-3 CASSFRPGEQFF TGTGCCAGCAGCTTTCGGCCTGGTGAGCAGTTCTTC